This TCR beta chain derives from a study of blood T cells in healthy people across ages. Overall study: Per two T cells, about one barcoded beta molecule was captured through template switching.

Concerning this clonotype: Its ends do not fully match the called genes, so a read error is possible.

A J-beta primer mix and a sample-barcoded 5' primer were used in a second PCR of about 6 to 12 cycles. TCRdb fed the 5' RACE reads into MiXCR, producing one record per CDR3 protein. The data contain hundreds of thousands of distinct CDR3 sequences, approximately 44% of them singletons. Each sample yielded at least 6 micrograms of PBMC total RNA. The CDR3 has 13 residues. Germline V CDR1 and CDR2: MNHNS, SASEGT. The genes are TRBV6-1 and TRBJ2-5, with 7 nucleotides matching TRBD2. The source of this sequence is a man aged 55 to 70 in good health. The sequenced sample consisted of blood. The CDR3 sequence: CASGGGYQEAQYF. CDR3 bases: TGTGCCAGCGGGGGGGGGTACCAAGAGGCCCAGTACTTC.